Below are 9 T cell receptor beta chains sequenced from a single sample in a study of T cells in Graves' hyperthyroidism and ophthalmopathy. The TCR beta CDR3 regions underwent amplification using RNA transcripts as the source. Primed by the HTBI set, a first-round RT-PCR was run on the TCR CDR3. TCRdb re-called the multiplex PCR reads with MiXCR, one entry per CDR3 protein. The top ten hold approximately 6.8% of the sample, which has hundreds of thousands of distinct CDR3 sequences, roughly 46% seen once. The specimen was peripheral blood or thyroid tissue (not recorded which). These receptors were obtained from an adult man with Graves' disease, either hyperthyroidism or ophthalmopathy (not recorded which).

This clonotype was counted a single time. J is TRBJ2-7 and V is TRBV20-1, with 7 bases identical to TRBD2. J was trimmed by 1 base and V by 5 bases; bases with no gene match: 8. Germline values: CDR1 DFQATT, CDR2 SNEGSKA (reference sequence). The CDR3 consists of 14 residues. The CDR3 DNA reads TGCAGTGCTGAGCCTCTAGCGGAGTCCTACGAGCAGTACTTC. It translates to CSAEPLAESYEQYF.

The V and J genes are TRBV24-1 and TRBJ2-5; weak D call: TRBD2 (6 bases). Germline lookup yields CDR1 KGHDR and CDR2 SFDVKD. The ends were cut back, 3 bases at V and 4 bases at J, with 14 bases in the middle. This CDR3 is built from 15 residues. CDR3 protein: CATSDAGSGAETQYF. CDR3 in DNA: TGTGCCACCAGTGATGCCGGGAGCGGCGCAGAGACCCAGTACTTC.

This clonotype was seen once. The V and J genes are TRBV7-9 and TRBJ1-4, with unresolved D. Germline V gives CDR1 SEHNR, CDR2 FQNEAQ (reference sequence). There are 13 residues in the CDR3. V was pared by 2 bases and J by 8 bases, with 9 bases between. CDR3 protein: CASSLIGYEKLFF. The CDR3 coding sequence is TGTGCCAGCAGCTTAATCGGGTACGAAAAACTGTTTTTT.

The chain couples TRBV12-3 or TRBV12-4 to TRBJ1-2; weak D call: TRBD1 (6 bases). V shed 5 bases and J shed 7 bases, with 17 bases lying between them. The CDR3 loop spans 14 amino acids. DNA of the CDR3: TGTGCCAGCAGTCCCTTGGGGGGCGCGGCTGGCTACACCTTC. It yields the protein CASSPLGGAAGYTF.

The chain employs TRBV7-3 and TRBJ2-7; maybe TRBD1 (6 bases). V gave up 3 bases and J gave up 1 base, with 10 bases separating them. The germline V gene encodes CDR1 SGHTA and CDR2 FQGTGA. The CDR3 runs 14 residues. The CDR3: CASSFGQRSYEQYF. The CDR3 bases are TGTGCCAGCAGCTTTGGACAGCGTTCCTACGAGCAGTACTTC. The full variable domain, rest sourced from reference TRBV7-3 and TRBJ2-7, is GAGVSQTPSNKVTEKGKYVELRCDPISGHTALYWYRQSLGQGPEFLIYFQGTGAADDSGLPNDRFFAVRPEGSVSTLKIQRTERGDSAVYLCASSFGQRSYEQYFGPGTRLTVT.

Of note for this clonotype: At one boundary the junction diverges from the germline segment, which might be a read error. The rearrangement links TRBV7-9 to TRBJ1-2; D may be TRBD1 (6 bases). CDR3 length: 16 residues. CDR1 SEHNR and CDR2 FQNEAQ come from the germline V gene (reference sequence). CDR3 loop: CASSQDPGDGLFGYTF. The CDR3, as DNA: TGCGCCAGCAGCCAGGACCCAGGGGATGGGTTGTTTGGCTACACCTTC. The entire variable domain, with the rest obtained from reference TRBV7-9 and TRBJ1-2, is as follows: DTGVSQNPRHKITKRGQNVTFRCDPISEHNRLYWYRQTLGQGPEFLTYFQNEAQLEKSRLLSDRFSAERPKGSFSTLEIQRTEQGDSAMYLCASSQDPGDGLFGYTFGSGTRLTVV.

This clonotype occurred a few times. The V gene is TRBV5-8, the J gene TRBJ1-6; D is perhaps TRBD1 (6 bases). The germline V gene has CDR1 SGHTS and CDR2 YDEGEE. The CDR3 contains 16 residues. V lost 4 bases and J 8 bases, leaving 19 bases between the germline ends. This CDR3 reads CASSLWSGASHSPLHF. For the CDR3, the DNA is TGTGCCAGCAGCCTGTGGTCAGGGGCAAGCCATTCACCCCTCCACTTT.

This clonotype was seen at least ten times. The chain has TRBV6-1 and TRBJ1-5; D remains ambiguous. CDR3 length equals 11 residues. V was trimmed by 2 bases and J by 7 bases, leaving 3 bases between them. Germline loops: CDR1 MNHNS, CDR2 SASEGT. For the CDR3, the DNA is TGTGCCAGCAGTGAAAGGCAGCCCCAGCATTTT. It is translated as CASSERQPQHF.

V is TRBV5-1 and J is TRBJ2-5; 12 bases align to TRBD1. From germline, CDR1 is SGHRS and CDR2 YFSETQ. The trim removed 4 bases at V and 5 bases at J, leaving 6 bases unmatched. The CDR3 is 15 residues long. This CDR3 reads CASSQGDRGHETQYF. As DNA, the CDR3 is TGCGCCAGCAGCCAGGGGGACAGGGGGCACGAGACCCAGTACTTC.